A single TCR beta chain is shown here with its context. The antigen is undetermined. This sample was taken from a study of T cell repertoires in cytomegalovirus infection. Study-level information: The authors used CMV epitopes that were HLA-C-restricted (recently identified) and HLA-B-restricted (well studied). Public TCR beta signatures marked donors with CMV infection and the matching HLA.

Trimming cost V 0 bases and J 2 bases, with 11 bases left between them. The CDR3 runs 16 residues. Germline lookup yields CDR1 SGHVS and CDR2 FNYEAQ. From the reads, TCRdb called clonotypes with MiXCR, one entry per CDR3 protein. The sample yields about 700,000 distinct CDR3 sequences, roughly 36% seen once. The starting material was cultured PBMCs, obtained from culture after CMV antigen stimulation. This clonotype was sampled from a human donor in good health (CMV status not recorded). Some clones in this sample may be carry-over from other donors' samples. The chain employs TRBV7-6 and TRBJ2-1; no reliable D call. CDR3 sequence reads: CASSLAEYPPYNEQFF. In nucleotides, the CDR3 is TGTGCCAGCAGCTTAGCCGAATACCCACCCTACAATGAGCAGTTCTTC.